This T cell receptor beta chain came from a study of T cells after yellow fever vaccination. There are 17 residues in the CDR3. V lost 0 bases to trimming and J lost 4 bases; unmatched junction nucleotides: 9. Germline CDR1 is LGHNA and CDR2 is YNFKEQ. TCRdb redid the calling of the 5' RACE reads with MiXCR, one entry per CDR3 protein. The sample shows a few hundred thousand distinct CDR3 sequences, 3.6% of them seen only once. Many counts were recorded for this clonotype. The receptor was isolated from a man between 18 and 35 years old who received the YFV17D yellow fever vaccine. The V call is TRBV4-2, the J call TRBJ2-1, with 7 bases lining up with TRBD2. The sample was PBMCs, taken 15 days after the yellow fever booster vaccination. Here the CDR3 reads CASSQEKSGGPYNEQFF. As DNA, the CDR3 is TGTGCCAGCAGCCAAGAGAAGTCGGGGGGTCCGTACAATGAGCAGTTCTTC.